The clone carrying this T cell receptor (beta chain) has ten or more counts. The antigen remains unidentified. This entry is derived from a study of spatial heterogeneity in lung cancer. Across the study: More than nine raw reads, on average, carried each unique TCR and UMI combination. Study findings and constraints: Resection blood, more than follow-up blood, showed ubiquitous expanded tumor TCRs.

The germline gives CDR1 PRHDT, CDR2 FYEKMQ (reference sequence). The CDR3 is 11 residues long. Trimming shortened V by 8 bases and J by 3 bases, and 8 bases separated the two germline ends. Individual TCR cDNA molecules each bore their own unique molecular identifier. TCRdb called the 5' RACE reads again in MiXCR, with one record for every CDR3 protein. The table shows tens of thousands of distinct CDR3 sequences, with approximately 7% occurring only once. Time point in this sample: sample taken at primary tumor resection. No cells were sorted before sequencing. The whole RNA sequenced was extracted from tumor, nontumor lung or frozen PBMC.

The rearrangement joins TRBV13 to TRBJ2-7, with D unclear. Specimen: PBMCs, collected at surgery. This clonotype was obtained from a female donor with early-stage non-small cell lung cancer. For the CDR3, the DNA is TGTGCCAGCGGTTCGGTCTACGAGCAGTACTTC. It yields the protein CASGSVYEQYF.